The 19 T cell receptor beta chains given below trace back to one sample, sequenced in a study of cytotoxic CD8 clonotypes in ibrutinib-treated CLL. Sequenced by immunoSEQ multiplex PCR; TCRdb stores in-frame clones only, minus some. Of about 150,000 clones in the sample, about three quarters were seen once. Sequencing used PBMCs, obtained after 24 months of ibrutinib treatment. The receptors here all came from a human donor with chronic lymphocytic leukemia.

V and J are TRBV7-9 and TRBJ2-6, with D tentatively TRBD1 (6 bases). This CDR3 region has 16 residues. V was trimmed by 5 bases and J by 4 bases, leaving 15 bases between them. Germline V gives CDR1 SEHNR, CDR2 FQNEAQ (reference sequence). The CDR3 coding sequence is TGTGCCAGCAGCGGGAAGGGGGTTTCCGGGGCCAACGTCCTGACTTTC. The encoded protein is CASSGKGVSGANVLTF.

The CDR3: CASSYGAVPTEAFF. CDR3 nucleotide sequence: TGTGCCAGCAGTTACGGGGCAGTCCCTACTGAAGCTTTCTTT. This rearrangement joins TRBV6-5 to TRBJ1-1; D may be TRBD1 (5 bases). V lost 2 bases to trimming and J lost 5 bases, with 12 bases between them. This CDR3 spans 14 amino acids. Germline V gene sequence: CDR1 MNHEY, CDR2 SVGAGI.

This rearrangement joins TRBV6-5 to TRBJ1-2; D uncertain. The CDR3 length is 16 residues. Germline V gene sequence: CDR1 MNHEY, CDR2 SVGAGI. V lost 2 bases and J lost 4, with 17 bases in between. CDR3 DNA sequence: TGTGCCAGCAGTTACCTCACAGCTCCGGGGATCTATGGCTACACCTTC. This codes for CASSYLTAPGIYGYTF.

CDR3 sequence: CASTLGGGAYEQYF. In DNA, the CDR3 is TGTGCCAGCACCCTGGGGGGAGGGGCCTACGAGCAGTACTTC. The V gene is TRBV28, the J gene TRBJ2-7; 7 bases line up with TRBD2. The CDR3 covers 14 residues. Germline loops: CDR1 MDHEN, CDR2 SYDVKM. Germline trimming cut 7 bases from V and 2 bases from J; bases unmatched to any gene: 8.

J is TRBJ2-1 and V is TRBV9, with TRBD2 matching over 8 bases. Germline values: CDR1 SGDLS, CDR2 YYNGEE. V was clipped by 0 bases and J by 11 bases; unmatched bases: 4. The CDR3 is 13 residues long. In nucleotides, the CDR3 is TGTGCCAGCAGCGTAGGGGATAGCGGGAAGCAGTTCTTC. It specifies CASSVGDSGKQFF. The full variable domain, its missing parts supplied by reference TRBV9 and TRBJ2-1, is DSGVTQTPKHLITATGQRVTLRCSPRSGDLSVYWYQQSLDQGLQFLIQYYNGEERAKGNILERFSAQQFPDLHSELNLSSLELGDSALYFCASSVGDSGKQFFGPGTRLTVL.

CDR3 DNA sequence: TGTGCCAGCAGCGTAGGTGGGGGAGGCTTCTACGAGCAGTACTTC. Its translation: CASSVGGGGFYEQYF. The chain joins TRBV9 to TRBJ2-7; TRBD2 is a possible D gene (6 bases). V lost 0 bases and J lost 3, with 13 bases in between. Germline V gene sequence: CDR1 SGDLS, CDR2 YYNGEE. The CDR3 totals 15 residues.

The chain links TRBV27 to TRBJ2-7; 12 bases fit TRBD2. Losses at the gene ends were 5 bases for V and 3 bases for J; bases not matched to a gene: 5. CDR3 length: 15 residues. Germline assignment: CDR1 MNHEY and CDR2 SMNVEV (reference sequence). This chain's CDR3 is CASSPGTSGFYEQYF. In DNA, the CDR3 is TGTGCCAGCAGTCCCGGGACTAGCGGGTTCTACGAGCAGTACTTC.

This clone was seen a single time. The genes are TRBV7-2 and TRBJ2-2, with D uncertain. The V end lost 4 bases, the J end lost 0 bases, and 12 bases lay between the germline ends. There are 16 residues in the CDR3. Germline V gene lookup returns CDR1 SGHTA and CDR2 FQGNSA. CDR3: CASSSRTDPNTGELFF. The CDR3 DNA follows: TGTGCCAGCAGCTCACGGACGGACCCGAACACCGGGGAGCTGTTTTTT. Full variable domain (outside the CDR3, taken from reference TRBV7-2 and TRBJ2-2): GAGVSQSPSNKVTEKGKDVELRCDPISGHTALYWYRQSLGQGLEFLIYFQGNSAPDKSGLPSDRFSAERTGGSVSTLTIQRTQQEDSAVYLCASSSRTDPNTGELFFGEGSRLTVL.

This chain connects TRBV6-5 to TRBJ2-6, with D hard to call. The germline CDR1 and CDR2 sequences are MNHEY and SVGAGI. The V end lost 4 bases, the J end lost 3 bases, and 1 base lay between the germline ends. There are 12 residues in the CDR3. This chain's CDR3 is CASSFGANVLTF. The CDR3 coding sequence is TGTGCCAGCAGTTTTGGGGCCAACGTCCTGACTTTC.

V usage is TRBV30 and J usage is TRBJ2-2; D is undetermined. V lost 5 bases to trimming and J lost 4 bases, with 17 bases between them. Per germline, CDR1 GTSNPN and CDR2 SVGIG (reference sequence). The CDR3 has 15 residues. The CDR3 DNA reads as TGTGCCTGGGGGTGGTGGGGTAGGACCACCGGGGAGCTGTTTTTT. Protein product: CAWGWWGRTTGELFF.

The CDR3 bases are TGTGCCAGCAGCTTAAGGCTAACGGGGTCAGATACGCAGTATTTT. It encodes CASSLRLTGSDTQYF. This sequence joins TRBV7-2 and TRBJ2-3, with a possible D match to TRBD2 (5 bases). The CDR3 has 15 amino acids. Trimming removed 2 bases from V and 4 bases from J, with 13 bases in between. CDR1 SGHTA and CDR2 FQGNSA come from the germline V gene.

CDR3 sequence (DNA): TGTGCCAGCAGGGGCCTAGCGGGGGCCGACAATGAGCAGTTCTTC. It encodes CASRGLAGADNEQFF. The rearrangement links TRBV28 to TRBJ2-1; 10 bases fit TRBD2. Germline CDR1 and CDR2: MDHEN and SYDVKM. With 6 bases clipped from V and 5 bases from J, the junction kept 7 bases outside the gene matches. The CDR3 covers 15 residues. The full variable domain, completed using reference TRBV28 and TRBJ2-1, is DVKVTQSSRYLVKRTGEKVFLECVQDMDHENMFWYRQDPGLGLRLIYFSYDVKMKEKGDIPEGYSVSREKKERFSLILESASTNQTSMYLCASRGLAGADNEQFFGPGTRLTVL.

This clone turned up a few times. One junction end does not reproduce the germline sequence, and a read error may be involved. The chain couples TRBV27 to TRBJ2-7, with 8 nucleotides matching TRBD2. The CDR3 is 14 residues long. Per germline, CDR1 MNHEY and CDR2 SMNVEV (reference sequence). As DNA, the CDR3 is TGCGCCAGCGGGGGTCCCCCAGTTTCTAGGGAGCAGTACTTC. Its protein product is CASGGPPVSREQYF.

This chain connects TRBV19 to TRBJ1-5; D gene uncertain. V lost 7 bases, J lost 11 bases, and 18 bases lay in between. Germline V gives CDR1 LNHDA, CDR2 SQIVND (reference sequence). The CDR3 is 13 residues long. The CDR3 is CASIGLGLGTQHF. CDR3 bases: TGTGCCAGTATTGGTCTTGGGCTGGGTACCCAGCATTTT.

The CDR3 sequence: CSVDIGGDEKLFF. The CDR3 bases are TGCAGCGTTGATATAGGGGGGGATGAAAAACTGTTTTTT. The V and J genes are TRBV29-1 and TRBJ1-4; perhaps TRBD1 as D (6 bases). Trimming stripped 3 bases from V and 6 bases from J, with 11 bases between. This CDR3 has 13 residues. Per germline, CDR1 SQVTM and CDR2 ANQGSEA.

The chain carries TRBV28 and TRBJ2-3; tentative D call: TRBD2 (5 bases). CDR1 and CDR2 from the germline V gene are MDHEN and SYDVKM. The CDR3 length is 15 residues. The V end was cut by 4 bases, the J end by 1 base, with 12 bases between. DNA for the CDR3: TGTGCCAGCAGTTCTGTGGGAGCCGGCACAGATACGCAGTATTTT. Amino acid sequence: CASSSVGAGTDTQYF.

The sample holds one count of this clone. The chain uses TRBV7-2 and TRBJ2-7; unclear D gene. The CDR3 has 15 residues. Per the germline V gene, CDR1 is SGHTA and CDR2 is FQGNSA. V was trimmed by 1 base and J by 3 bases, leaving 13 bases between them. The CDR3 DNA sequence: TGTGCCAGCAGCTTAGGGTGGCAGGCCTTCTACGAGCAGTACTTC. This gives the protein CASSLGWQAFYEQYF. Together with reference TRBV7-2 and TRBJ2-7, the CDR3 gives the full variable domain: GAGVSQSPSNKVTEKGKDVELRCDPISGHTALYWYRQSLGQGLEFLIYFQGNSAPDKSGLPSDRFSAERTGGSVSTLTIQRTQQEDSAVYLCASSLGWQAFYEQYFGPGTRLTVT.

The rearrangement links TRBV2 to TRBJ1-2, with TRBD1 matching 7 bases. Germline values: CDR1 SNHLY, CDR2 FYNNEI. V gave up 5 bases and J gave up 6 bases; unmatched junction bases: 6. The CDR3 is 13 residues long. CDR3 amino acids: CASSFAGGNGYTF. CDR3 DNA: TGTGCCAGCAGTTTCGCAGGGGGGAATGGCTACACCTTC.

The genes are TRBV7-6 and TRBJ2-5; tentative D call: TRBD1 (6 bases). V lost 5 bases, J lost 6 bases, and 13 bases lay in between. The length of the CDR3 is 13 residues. The germline V gene has CDR1 SGHVS and CDR2 FNYEAQ. The CDR3 spells CASSQGLGQTQYF. In nucleotides, the CDR3 is TGTGCCAGCAGCCAGGGGCTTGGCCAGACCCAGTACTTC.